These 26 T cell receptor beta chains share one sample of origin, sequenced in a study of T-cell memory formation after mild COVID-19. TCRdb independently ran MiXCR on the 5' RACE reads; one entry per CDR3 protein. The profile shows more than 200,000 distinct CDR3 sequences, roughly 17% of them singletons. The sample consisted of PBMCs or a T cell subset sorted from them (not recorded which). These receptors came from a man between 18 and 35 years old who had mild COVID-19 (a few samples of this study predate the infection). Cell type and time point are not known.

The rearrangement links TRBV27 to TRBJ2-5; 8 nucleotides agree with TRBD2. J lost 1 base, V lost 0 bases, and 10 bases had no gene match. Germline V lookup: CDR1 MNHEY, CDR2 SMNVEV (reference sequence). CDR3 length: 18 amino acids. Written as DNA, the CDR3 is TGTGCCAGCAGTTTATCAAGGCTAGCGGGCGCAACCCAAGAGACCCAGTACTTC. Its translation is CASSLSRLAGATQETQYF.

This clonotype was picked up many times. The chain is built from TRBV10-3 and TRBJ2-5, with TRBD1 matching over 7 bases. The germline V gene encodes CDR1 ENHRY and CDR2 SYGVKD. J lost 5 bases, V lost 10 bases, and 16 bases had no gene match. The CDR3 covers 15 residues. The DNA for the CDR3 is TGTGCCACCCGGCGAAAGGGGGCTCAGGAGGAGACCCAGTACTTC. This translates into CATRRKGAQEETQYF.

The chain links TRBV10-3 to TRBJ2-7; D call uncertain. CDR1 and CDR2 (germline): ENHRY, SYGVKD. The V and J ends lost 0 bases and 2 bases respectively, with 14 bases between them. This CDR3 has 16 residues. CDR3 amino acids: CAISESEQIGTYEQYF. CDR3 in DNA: TGTGCCATCAGTGAGTCAGAACAGATTGGTACCTACGAGCAGTACTTC.

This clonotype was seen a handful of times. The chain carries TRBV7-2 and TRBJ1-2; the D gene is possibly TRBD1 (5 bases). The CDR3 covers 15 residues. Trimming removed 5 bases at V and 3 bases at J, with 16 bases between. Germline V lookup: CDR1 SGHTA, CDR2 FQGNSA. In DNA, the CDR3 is TGTGCCAGCAGCCAGGGCCCCAGTCGCGACTATGGCTACACCTTC. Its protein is CASSQGPSRDYGYTF.

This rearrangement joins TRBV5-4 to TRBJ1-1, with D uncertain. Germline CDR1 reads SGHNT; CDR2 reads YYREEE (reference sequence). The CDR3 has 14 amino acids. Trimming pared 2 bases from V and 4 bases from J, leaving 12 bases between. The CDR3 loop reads CASSFSDWVTEAFF. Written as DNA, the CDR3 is TGTGCCAGCAGCTTTTCGGATTGGGTCACTGAAGCTTTCTTT.

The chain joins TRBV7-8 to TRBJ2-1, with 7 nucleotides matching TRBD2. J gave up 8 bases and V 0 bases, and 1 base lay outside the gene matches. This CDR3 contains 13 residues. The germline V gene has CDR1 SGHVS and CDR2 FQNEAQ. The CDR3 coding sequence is TGTGCCAGCAGCTTAGCCGGGGGGTATGAGCAGTTCTTC. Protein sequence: CASSLAGGYEQFF.

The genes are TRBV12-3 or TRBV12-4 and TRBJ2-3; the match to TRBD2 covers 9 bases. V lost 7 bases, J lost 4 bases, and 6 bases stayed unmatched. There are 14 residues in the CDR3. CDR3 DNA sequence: TGTGCCAGCATGCCGGGACTAGCATCAGATACGCAGTATTTT. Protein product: CASMPGLASDTQYF.

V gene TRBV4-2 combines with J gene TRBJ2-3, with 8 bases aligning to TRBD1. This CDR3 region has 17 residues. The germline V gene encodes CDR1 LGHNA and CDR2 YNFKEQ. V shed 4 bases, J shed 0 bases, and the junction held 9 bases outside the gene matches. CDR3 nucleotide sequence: TGTGCCAGCAGCCGAAACCATCAGGGGGCTAGCACAGATACGCAGTATTTT. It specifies CASSRNHQGASTDTQYF.

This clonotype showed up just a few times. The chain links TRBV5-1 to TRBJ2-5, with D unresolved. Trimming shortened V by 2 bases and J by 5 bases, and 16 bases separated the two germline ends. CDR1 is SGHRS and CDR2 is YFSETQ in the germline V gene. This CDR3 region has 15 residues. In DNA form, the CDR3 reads TGCGCCAGCAGCTTAGGAGACTCACCCCTGGAGACCCAGTACTTC. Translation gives CASSLGDSPLETQYF.

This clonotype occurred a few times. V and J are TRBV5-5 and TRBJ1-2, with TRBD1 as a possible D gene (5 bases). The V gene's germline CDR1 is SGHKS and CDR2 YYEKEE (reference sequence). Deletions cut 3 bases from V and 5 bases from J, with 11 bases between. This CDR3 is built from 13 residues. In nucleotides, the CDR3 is TGTGCCAGCAGCTACGGGACTACTTATGGCTACACCTTC. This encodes CASSYGTTYGYTF. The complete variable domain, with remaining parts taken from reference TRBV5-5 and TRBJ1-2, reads DAGVTQSPTHLIKTRGQQVTLRCSPISGHKSVSWYQQVLGQGPQFIFQYYEKEERGRGNFPDRFSARQFPNYSSELNVNALLLGDSALYLCASSYGTTYGYTFGSGTRLTVV.

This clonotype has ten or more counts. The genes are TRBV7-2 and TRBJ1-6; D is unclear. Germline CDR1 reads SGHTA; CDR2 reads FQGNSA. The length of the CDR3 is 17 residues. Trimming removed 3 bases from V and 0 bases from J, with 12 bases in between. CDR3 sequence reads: CASSLGRLLSYNSPLHF. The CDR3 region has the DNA TGTGCCAGCAGCTTGGGCCGCTTGCTCTCCTATAATTCACCCCTCCACTTT.

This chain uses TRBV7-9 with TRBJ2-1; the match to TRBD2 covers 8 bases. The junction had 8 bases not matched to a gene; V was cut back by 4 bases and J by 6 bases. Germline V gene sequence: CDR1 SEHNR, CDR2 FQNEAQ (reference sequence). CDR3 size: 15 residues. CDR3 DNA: TGTGCCAGCAGCTCCGGGACTAGAATTCGCAATGAGCAGTTCTTC. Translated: CASSSGTRIRNEQFF.

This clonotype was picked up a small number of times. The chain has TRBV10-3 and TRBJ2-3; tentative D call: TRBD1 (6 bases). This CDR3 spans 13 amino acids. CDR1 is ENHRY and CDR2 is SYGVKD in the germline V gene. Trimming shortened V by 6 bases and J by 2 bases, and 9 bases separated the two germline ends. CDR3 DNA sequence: TGTGCCATCAGCACAGGGTCCACAGATACGCAGTATTTT. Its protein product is CAISTGSTDTQYF.

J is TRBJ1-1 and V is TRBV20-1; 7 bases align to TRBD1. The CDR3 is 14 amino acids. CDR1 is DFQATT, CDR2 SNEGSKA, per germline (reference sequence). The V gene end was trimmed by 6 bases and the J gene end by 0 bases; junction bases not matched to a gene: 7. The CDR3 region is CSARTGAMNTEAFF. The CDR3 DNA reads TGCAGTGCCCGGACAGGAGCTATGAACACTGAAGCTTTCTTT.

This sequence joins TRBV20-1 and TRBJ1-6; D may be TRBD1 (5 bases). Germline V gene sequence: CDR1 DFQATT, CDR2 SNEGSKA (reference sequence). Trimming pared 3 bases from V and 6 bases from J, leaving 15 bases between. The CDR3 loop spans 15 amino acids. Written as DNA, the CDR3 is TGCAGTGCTAGTGGGGGTTCCAATAGTAATTCACCCCTCCACTTT. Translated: CSASGGSNSNSPLHF.

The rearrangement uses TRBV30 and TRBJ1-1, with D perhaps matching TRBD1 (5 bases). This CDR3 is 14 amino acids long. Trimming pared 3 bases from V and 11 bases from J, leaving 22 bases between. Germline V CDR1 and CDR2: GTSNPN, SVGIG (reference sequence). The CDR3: CAWSARHGGGAAFF. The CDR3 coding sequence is TGTGCCTGGAGCGCGCGTCATGGGGGGGGTGCGGCTTTCTTT.

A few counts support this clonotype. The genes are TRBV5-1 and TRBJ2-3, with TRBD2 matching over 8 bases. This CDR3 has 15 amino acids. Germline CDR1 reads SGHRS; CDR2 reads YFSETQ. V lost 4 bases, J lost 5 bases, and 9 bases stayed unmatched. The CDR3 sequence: CASSRGSGGLDTQYF. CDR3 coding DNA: TGCGCCAGCAGCCGGGGGAGCGGGGGTTTAGATACGCAGTATTTT. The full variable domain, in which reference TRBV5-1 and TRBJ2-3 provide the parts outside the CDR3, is KAGVTQTPRYLIKTRGQQVTLSCSPISGHRSVSWYQQTPGQGLQFLFEYFSETQRNKGNFPGRFSGRQFSNSRSEMNVSTLELGDSALYLCASSRGSGGLDTQYFGPGTRLTVL.

CDR3 loop: CASSPAGTGGRTQYF. The DNA for the CDR3 is TGTGCCAGCAGTCCAGCCGGGACAGGGGGGCGTACGCAGTATTTT. The chain employs TRBV25-1 and TRBJ2-3, with 11 bases matching TRBD1. Germline CDR1 reads MGHDK; CDR2 reads SYGVNS. This CDR3 is built from 15 residues. V shed 5 bases, J shed 8 bases, and the junction held 9 bases outside the gene matches.

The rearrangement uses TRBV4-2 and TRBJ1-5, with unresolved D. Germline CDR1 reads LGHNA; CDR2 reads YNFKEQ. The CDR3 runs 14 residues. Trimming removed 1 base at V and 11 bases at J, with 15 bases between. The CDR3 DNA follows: TGTGCCAGCAGCCAAGGCGGGTCGATGGGCTCCCAGCATTTT. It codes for CASSQGGSMGSQHF.

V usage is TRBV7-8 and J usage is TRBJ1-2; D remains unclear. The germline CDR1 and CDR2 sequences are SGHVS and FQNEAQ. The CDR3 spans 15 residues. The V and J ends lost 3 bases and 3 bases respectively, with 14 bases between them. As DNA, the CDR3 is TGTGCCAGCAGCTTTCGCCCAGGTGCCTACTATGGCTACACCTTC. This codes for CASSFRPGAYYGYTF.

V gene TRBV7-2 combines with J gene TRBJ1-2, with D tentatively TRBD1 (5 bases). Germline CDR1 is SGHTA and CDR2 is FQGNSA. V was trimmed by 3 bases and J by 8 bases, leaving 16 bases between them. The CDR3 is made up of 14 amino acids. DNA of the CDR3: TGTGCCAGCAGCTTCCGGGACGGCTCCGGAGGCTACACCTTC. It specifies CASSFRDGSGGYTF.

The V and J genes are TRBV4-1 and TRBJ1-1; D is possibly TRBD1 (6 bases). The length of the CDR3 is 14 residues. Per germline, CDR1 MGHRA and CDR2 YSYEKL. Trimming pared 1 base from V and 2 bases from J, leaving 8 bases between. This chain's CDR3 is CASSQGDTNTEAFF. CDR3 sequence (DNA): TGCGCCAGCAGCCAAGGGGACACTAACACTGAAGCTTTCTTT.

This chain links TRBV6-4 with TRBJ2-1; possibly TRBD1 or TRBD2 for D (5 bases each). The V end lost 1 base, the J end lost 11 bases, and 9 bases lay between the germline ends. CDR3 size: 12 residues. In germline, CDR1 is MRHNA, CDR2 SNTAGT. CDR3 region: CASSDLRGQQFF. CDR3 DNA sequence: TGTGCCAGCAGTGACTTACGGGGCCAGCAGTTCTTC.

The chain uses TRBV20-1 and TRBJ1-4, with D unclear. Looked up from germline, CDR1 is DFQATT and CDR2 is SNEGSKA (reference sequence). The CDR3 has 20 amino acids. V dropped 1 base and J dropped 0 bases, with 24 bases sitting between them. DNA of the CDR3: TGCAGTGCTAGAGCCTCCATTTCGACCACAAAGGGAGCAACTAATGAAAAACTGTTTTTT. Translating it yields CSARASISTTKGATNEKLFF.

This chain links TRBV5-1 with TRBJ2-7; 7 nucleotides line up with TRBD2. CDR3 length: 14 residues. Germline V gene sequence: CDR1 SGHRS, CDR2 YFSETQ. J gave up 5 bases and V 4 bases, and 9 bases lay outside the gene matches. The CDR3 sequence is CASSRGGGRDEQYV. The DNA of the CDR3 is TGCGCCAGCAGCAGAGGCGGGGGAAGAGACGAGCAGTACGTC.

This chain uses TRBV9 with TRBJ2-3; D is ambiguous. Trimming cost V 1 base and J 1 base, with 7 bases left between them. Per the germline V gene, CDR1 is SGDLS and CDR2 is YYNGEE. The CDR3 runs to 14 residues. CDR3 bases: TGTGCCAGCAGCGTAAGCCAGGGCACAGATACGCAGTATTTT. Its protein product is CASSVSQGTDTQYF.